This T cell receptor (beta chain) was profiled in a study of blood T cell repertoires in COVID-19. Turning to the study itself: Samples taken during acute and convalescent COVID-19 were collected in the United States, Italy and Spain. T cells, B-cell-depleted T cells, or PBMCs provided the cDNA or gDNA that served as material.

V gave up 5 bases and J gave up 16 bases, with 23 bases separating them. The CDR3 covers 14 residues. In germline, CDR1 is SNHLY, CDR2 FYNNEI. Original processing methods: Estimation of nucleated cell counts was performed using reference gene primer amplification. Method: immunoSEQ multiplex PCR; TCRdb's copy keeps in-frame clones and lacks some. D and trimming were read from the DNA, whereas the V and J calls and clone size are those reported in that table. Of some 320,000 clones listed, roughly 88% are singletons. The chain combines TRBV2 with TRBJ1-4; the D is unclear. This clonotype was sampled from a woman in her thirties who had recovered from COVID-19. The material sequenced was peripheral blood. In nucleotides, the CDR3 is TGTGCCAGCAGTTCGACTGGTCCAACTAGCTCAAAGTTTTTT. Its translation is CASSSTGPTSSKFF.